One sample yielded the 15 T cell receptor beta chains listed below, sequenced in a study of T cell responses to AZD1222 COVID-19 vaccine. Profiled with immunoSEQ multiplex PCR; TCRdb holds only in-frame clones, not every one. The sample yields around 270,000 clones, 94% seen once. The source was peripheral blood, collected 28 days after the second AZD1222 dose. These receptor sequences come from an adult who received the AZD1222 COVID-19 vaccine.

The count of this clone is one. J is TRBJ2-1 and V is TRBV2; TRBD2 matches at 8 bases. Germline CDR1 is SNHLY and CDR2 is FYNNEI. CDR3 length: 16 residues. The trim removed 7 bases at V and 0 bases at J, leaving 8 bases unmatched. In nucleotides, the CDR3 is TGTGCCAGCACCCTAGAGCGGGGGAGCTCCTACAATGAGCAGTTCTTC. It translates to CASTLERGSSYNEQFF.

The chain is built from TRBV28 and TRBJ1-5; maybe TRBD1 (5 bases). Trimming pared 6 bases from V and 5 bases from J, leaving 14 bases between. CDR1 and CDR2 from the germline V gene are MDHEN and SYDVKM. This CDR3 region has 14 residues. The CDR3 loop reads CASSRERSDQPQHF. The CDR3 DNA follows: TGTGCCAGCAGCAGGGAGAGGTCGGATCAGCCCCAGCATTTT.

The chain joins TRBV7-6 to TRBJ1-4, with D possibly being TRBD1 (5 bases). Trimming removed 2 bases at V and 5 bases at J, with 12 bases between. The V gene's germline CDR1 is SGHVS and CDR2 FNYEAQ. The CDR3 has 15 amino acids. CDR3 coding DNA: TGTGCCAGCAGCTTATCTTCAGGGCTGAATGAAAAACTGTTTTTT. Translating gives CASSLSSGLNEKLFF.

The V call is TRBV5-1, the J call TRBJ1-5, with TRBD1 identical over 7 bases. J lost 0 bases, V lost 4 bases, and 4 bases had no gene match. The CDR3 covers 15 residues. In germline, CDR1 is SGHRS, CDR2 YFSETQ. In nucleotides, the CDR3 is TGCGCCAGCAGCCCGGGACAGTATAGCAATCAGCCCCAGCATTTT. It is translated as CASSPGQYSNQPQHF.

V and J are TRBV30 and TRBJ2-4; possible D gene TRBD1, 5 bases. CDR3 length: 17 residues. The germline V and J ends were trimmed by 2 bases and 0 bases, with 17 bases remaining between them. Germline V gene sequence: CDR1 GTSNPN, CDR2 SVGIG (reference sequence). Here the CDR3 DNA reads TGTGCCTGGAGTAGAAGGGGAAGGCTTCTAGCCAAAAACATTCAGTACTTC. It codes for CAWSRRGRLLAKNIQYF.

The DNA for the CDR3 is TGCGCCAGCAACAGAGGGCCCGGGGGATCATACAATGAGCAGTTCTTC. Protein sequence: CASNRGPGGSYNEQFF. The gene calls are TRBV4-1 and TRBJ2-1; D is possibly TRBD2 (6 bases). The CDR3 totals 16 residues. The V end was cut by 7 bases, the J end by 4 bases, with 20 bases between. The germline V gene has CDR1 MGHRA and CDR2 YSYEKL.

The CDR3 loop is CATSRDRRDGYTF. The DNA for the CDR3 is TGTGCCACCAGCAGAGATAGGCGGGATGGCTACACCTTC. This chain joins TRBV15 and TRBJ1-2; D remains unclear. The CDR3 runs 13 residues. V was pared by 0 bases and J by 6 bases, with 8 bases between. CDR1 is LNHNV, CDR2 YYDKDF, per germline (reference sequence).

V and J are TRBV5-4 and TRBJ2-3; D possibly corresponds to TRBD2 (6 bases). With 2 bases removed from V and 0 bases from J, the gap between germline ends came to 7 bases. Germline V gene sequence: CDR1 SGHNT, CDR2 YYREEE (reference sequence). CDR3 length: 14 amino acids. The CDR3 DNA sequence: TGTGCCAGCAGCTTAAGCGGGAGCACAGATACGCAGTATTTT. Translating gives CASSLSGSTDTQYF.

The rearrangement joins TRBV4-1 to TRBJ2-3; 7 bases line up with TRBD1. J gave up 2 bases and V 0 bases, and 8 bases lay outside the gene matches. The germline gives CDR1 MGHRA, CDR2 YSYEKL. The CDR3 length is 17 residues. The CDR3 sequence: CASSQDLTGRVTDTQYF. As DNA, the CDR3 is TGCGCCAGCAGCCAAGATCTGACAGGGCGGGTCACAGATACGCAGTATTTT.

The chain couples TRBV5-6 to TRBJ1-5; 9 bases are shared with TRBD1. The germline gives CDR1 SGHDT, CDR2 YYEEEE. The V gene end was trimmed by 2 bases and the J gene end by 7 bases; junction bases not matched to a gene: 7. CDR3 length equals 15 residues. The CDR3 nucleotides read TGTGCCAGCAGCTTTACAGGGGGCCCTAGCCAGCCCCAGCATTTT. Its translation is CASSFTGGPSQPQHF.

The V gene is TRBV11-2, the J gene TRBJ1-1; D is unresolved. V was shortened by 5 bases and J by 8 bases, with 18 bases between the two germline ends. The CDR3 sequence is 14 residues long. Looked up from germline, CDR1 is SGHAT and CDR2 is FQNNGV. CDR3 sequence: CASSSGRSGREAFF. CDR3 coding DNA: TGTGCCAGCAGCAGTGGTAGGAGCGGAAGGGAAGCTTTCTTT. The variable domain in full, with the rest retrieved from reference TRBV11-2 and TRBJ1-1, is EAGVAQSPRYKIIEKRQSVAFWCNPISGHATLYWYQQILGQGPKLLIQFQNNGVVDDSQLPKDRFSAERLKGVDSTLKIQPAKLEDSAVYLCASSSGRSGREAFFGQGTRLTVV.

The genes are TRBV11-2 and TRBJ1-1, with D perhaps TRBD1 (6 bases). Germline CDR1 and CDR2: SGHAT and FQNNGV. This CDR3 contains 15 residues. V lost 5 bases and J 1 base, leaving 14 bases between the germline ends. The DNA for the CDR3 is TGTGCCAGCAGCCGGATCAGGGGAGCGAACACTGAAGCTTTCTTT. It is translated as CASSRIRGANTEAFF.

This chain uses TRBV30 with TRBJ1-6; possible D gene TRBD1, 5 bases. The V gene's germline CDR1 is GTSNPN and CDR2 SVGIG (reference sequence). Trimming removed 1 base from V and 3 bases from J, with 19 bases in between. The CDR3 runs to 18 residues. CDR3 bases: TGTGCCTGGAGTGGGGTGGGGCGGACGGAACTCTATAATTCACCCCTCCACTTT. Its translation: CAWSGVGRTELYNSPLHF.

The chain employs TRBV5-4 and TRBJ2-5; no definite D call. The CDR3 extends over 14 amino acids. In germline, CDR1 is SGHNT, CDR2 YYREEE (reference sequence). V lost 5 bases to trimming and J lost 3 bases, with 14 bases between them. DNA for the CDR3: TGTGCCAGCAGAGACCATCACCGAGAAGAGACCCAGTACTTC. As protein: CASRDHHREETQYF.

J is TRBJ2-6 and V is TRBV19; 12 nucleotides align to TRBD1. With V trimmed by 4 bases and J by 4 bases, 5 bases remained unmatched. Germline CDR1 LNHDA, CDR2 SQIVND (reference sequence). This CDR3 spans 17 amino acids. CDR3 bases: TGTGCCAGTAGTAGGGACAGGGGGCTTTCAGGGGCCAACGTCCTGACTTTC. Amino acids: CASSRDRGLSGANVLTF.